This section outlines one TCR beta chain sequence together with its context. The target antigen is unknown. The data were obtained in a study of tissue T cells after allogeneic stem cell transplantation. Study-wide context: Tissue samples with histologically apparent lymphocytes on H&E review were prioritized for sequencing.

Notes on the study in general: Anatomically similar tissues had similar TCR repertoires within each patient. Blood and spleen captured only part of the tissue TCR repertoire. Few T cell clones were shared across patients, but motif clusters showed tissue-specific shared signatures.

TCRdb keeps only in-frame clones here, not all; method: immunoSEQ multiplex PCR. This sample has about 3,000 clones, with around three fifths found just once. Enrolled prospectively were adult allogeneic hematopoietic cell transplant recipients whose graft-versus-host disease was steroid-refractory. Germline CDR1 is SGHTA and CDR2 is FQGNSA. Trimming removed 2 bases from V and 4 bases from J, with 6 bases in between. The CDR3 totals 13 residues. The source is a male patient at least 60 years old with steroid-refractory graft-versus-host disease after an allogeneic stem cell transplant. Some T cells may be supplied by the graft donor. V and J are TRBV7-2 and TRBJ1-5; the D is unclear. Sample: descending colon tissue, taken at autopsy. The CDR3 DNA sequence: TGTGCCAGCAGCTTACGCGGGAATCAGCCCCAGCATTTT. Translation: CASSLRGNQPQHF.